One sample yielded the 28 T cell receptor beta chains listed below, sequenced in a study of OX40 agonist ivuxolimab in advanced cancers. Sequencing was performed with immunoSEQ multiplex PCR; in TCRdb, only in-frame clones are kept and a portion is missing. This table holds around 82,000 clones, 80% to 90% found once. Specimen: CD4+ or CD8+ T cells sorted from blood, collected in a trial of the OX40 agonist ivuxolimab. The receptors were gathered from an adult with an advanced solid tumor such as melanoma, head and neck, liver or kidney cancer.

The chain links TRBV5-4 to TRBJ2-7; 8 positions agree with TRBD1. V lost 2 bases to trimming and J lost 0 bases; unmatched junction nucleotides: 1. The CDR3 sequence is 14 residues long. Germline V gene sequence: CDR1 SGHNT, CDR2 YYREEE (reference sequence). CDR3 sequence reads: CASSFDRGSYEQYF. The CDR3 bases are TGTGCCAGCAGCTTTGACAGGGGCTCCTACGAGCAGTACTTC. The whole variable domain, filled in from reference TRBV5-4 and TRBJ2-7, reads ETGVTQSPTHLIKTRGQQVTLRCSSQSGHNTVSWYQQALGQGPQFIFQYYREEENGRGNFPPRFSGLQFPNYSSELNVNALELDDSALYLCASSFDRGSYEQYFGPGTRLTVT.

The chain uses TRBV9 and TRBJ2-5; D may be TRBD2 (6 bases). Germline CDR1 is SGDLS and CDR2 is YYNGEE. The CDR3 consists of 13 residues. Trimming stripped 3 bases from V and 9 bases from J, with 15 bases between. CDR3 nucleotides: TGTGCCAGCAGCGCGGGACTGGTGGGACCCCAGTACTTC. Residues: CASSAGLVGPQYF. Drawing the rest from reference TRBV9 and TRBJ2-5, the complete variable domain is DSGVTQTPKHLITATGQRVTLRCSPRSGDLSVYWYQQSLDQGLQFLIQYYNGEERAKGNILERFSAQQFPDLHSELNLSSLELGDSALYFCASSAGLVGPQYFGPGTRLLVL.

This clone was seen a single time. V is TRBV7-8 and J is TRBJ1-4, with a possible D match to TRBD1 (5 bases). Germline V gene data show CDR1 as SGHVS and CDR2 as FQNEAQ. V gave up 1 base and J gave up 8 bases, with 17 bases separating them. The CDR3 sequence is 16 residues long. The CDR3 DNA follows: TGTGCCAGCAGCTTAGTGCGGGGCGCCGGGGGGGAAAAACTGTTTTTT. Its translation: CASSLVRGAGGEKLFF.

The chain recombines TRBV7-2 with TRBJ1-3; no clear D. The CDR3 sequence is 13 residues long. Germline lookup yields CDR1 SGHTA and CDR2 FQGNSA. Trimming stripped 5 bases from V and 3 bases from J, with 8 bases between. This CDR3 is CASSRDFGNTIYF. The DNA of the CDR3 is TGTGCCAGCAGCCGGGATTTTGGAAACACCATATATTTT.

The table lists this clone with a count of one. The chain combines TRBV11-1 with TRBJ2-7; 15 nucleotides align to TRBD2. V was pared by 5 bases and J by 4 bases, with 6 bases of the junction left unmatched. The CDR3 has 16 amino acids. Germline values: CDR1 SGHAT, CDR2 FQDESV (reference sequence). The CDR3 reads CASSPRTSGRGYEQYF. CDR3 DNA sequence: TGTGCCAGCAGCCCCCGGACTAGCGGGAGGGGTTACGAGCAGTACTTC.

V is TRBV6-1 and J is TRBJ2-1; no clear D gene. V lost 6 bases and J 5 bases, leaving 11 bases between the germline ends. The CDR3 contains 13 residues. CDR1 MNHNS and CDR2 SASEGT come from the germline V gene. Written as DNA, the CDR3 is TGTGCCAGCAGGGGGTCCTGGAACAATGAGCAGTTCTTC. Its translation: CASRGSWNNEQFF.

This clone was found a few times. The genes are TRBV10-3 and TRBJ2-7; TRBD2 matches 13 bases. This CDR3 is built from 13 residues. V was pared by 10 bases and J by 3 bases, with 3 bases of the junction left unmatched. Germline V lookup: CDR1 ENHRY, CDR2 SYGVKD. This CDR3 is CATLAGGRYEQYF. Written as DNA, the CDR3 is TGTGCCACACTAGCGGGAGGGCGCTACGAGCAGTACTTC.

J is TRBJ2-5 and V is TRBV5-1, with TRBD1 identical over 8 bases. V was pared by 0 bases and J by 4 bases, with 2 bases of the junction left unmatched. This CDR3 has 14 residues. Per the germline V gene, CDR1 is SGHRS and CDR2 is YFSETQ. This CDR3 is CASSLAGQGETQYF. CDR3 DNA: TGCGCCAGCAGCTTGGCCGGACAGGGAGAGACCCAGTACTTC.

The rearrangement joins TRBV25-1 to TRBJ2-4, with TRBD2 matching 8 bases. CDR3 length: 15 residues. The germline gives CDR1 MGHDK, CDR2 SYGVNS. J was trimmed by 4 bases and V by 2 bases; bases with no gene match: 4. The CDR3 spells CASSERGGDKNIQYF. The CDR3, as DNA: TGTGCCAGCAGTGAACGGGGGGGCGATAAAAACATTCAGTACTTC. Supplemented by reference TRBV25-1 and TRBJ2-4, the full variable domain reads EADIYQTPRYLVIGTGKKITLECSQTMGHDKMYWYQQDPGMELHLIHYSYGVNSTEKGDLSSESTVSRIRTEHFPLTLESARPSHTSQYLCASSERGGDKNIQYFGAGTRLSVL.

This chain links TRBV27 with TRBJ2-7; 10 positions agree with TRBD2. The germline V gene encodes CDR1 MNHEY and CDR2 SMNVEV (reference sequence). The CDR3 contains 14 residues. After removal of 4 bases from V and 3 bases from J, the junction contained 3 bases not matched to a gene. The CDR3, as DNA: TGTGCCAGCAGTTCTACTAGCGGGATCTACGAGCAGTACTTC. This codes for CASSSTSGIYEQYF.

This chain joins TRBV19 and TRBJ2-1; no clear D. The V end lost 0 bases, the J end lost 4 bases, and 13 bases lay between the germline ends. Germline V gene sequence: CDR1 LNHDA, CDR2 SQIVND (reference sequence). The CDR3 length is 16 residues. The CDR3 reads CASSIDSGNVYNEQFF. CDR3 nucleotide sequence: TGTGCCAGTAGTATAGATAGTGGGAACGTGTACAATGAGCAGTTCTTC.

The chain combines TRBV4-1 with TRBJ2-1; D is possibly TRBD1 (5 bases). Trimming pared 0 bases from V and 0 bases from J, leaving 9 bases between. Per germline, CDR1 MGHRA and CDR2 YSYEKL. The CDR3 is made up of 16 amino acids. CDR3 in amino acids: CASSQDRASSYNEQFF. The CDR3 DNA reads as TGCGCCAGCAGCCAAGACAGGGCTAGCTCCTACAATGAGCAGTTCTTC.

V and J are TRBV5-1 and TRBJ2-7; TRBD2 might be the D (6 bases). V was cut by 0 bases and J by 5 bases, with 15 bases left in between. The CDR3 contains 15 residues. Germline loops: CDR1 SGHRS, CDR2 YFSETQ. This chain's CDR3 is CASSLVGGAVDEQYF. The CDR3 coding sequence is TGCGCCAGCAGCTTGGTGGGGGGTGCGGTGGACGAGCAGTACTTC. Variable domain in full (rest from reference TRBV5-1 and TRBJ2-7): KAGVTQTPRYLIKTRGQQVTLSCSPISGHRSVSWYQQTPGQGLQFLFEYFSETQRNKGNFPGRFSGRQFSNSRSEMNVSTLELGDSALYLCASSLVGGAVDEQYFGPGTRLTVT.

This chain joins TRBV28 and TRBJ2-7; possibly TRBD1 for D (5 bases). The germline gives CDR1 MDHEN, CDR2 SYDVKM. This CDR3 has 15 residues. V lost 3 bases and J 2 bases, leaving 14 bases between the germline ends. The CDR3 region is CASSFWGRVTYEQYF. CDR3 nucleotides: TGTGCCAGCAGTTTTTGGGGCAGGGTAACCTACGAGCAGTACTTC.

This clone has a single count. The rearrangement uses TRBV19 and TRBJ2-7, with D possibly matching TRBD1 (6 bases). This CDR3 is built from 15 residues. Germline values: CDR1 LNHDA, CDR2 SQIVND (reference sequence). The ends were cut back, 3 bases at V and 2 bases at J, with 14 bases in the middle. As DNA, the CDR3 is TGTGCCAGTAGTATCGCCGACAGGTCCCCCTACGAGCAGTACTTC. Amino acids: CASSIADRSPYEQYF.

The chain has TRBV2 and TRBJ2-1; TRBD2 matches 9 bases. Per the germline V gene, CDR1 is SNHLY and CDR2 is FYNNEI. The V gene end was trimmed by 4 bases and the J gene end by 9 bases; junction bases not matched to a gene: 7. This CDR3 region has 14 residues. CDR3 nucleotide sequence: TGTGCCAGCAGTGCGGCGGGAGGGCCGGTTGAGCAGTTCTTC. Translating it yields CASSAAGGPVEQFF.

This clone was found a few times. The chain uses TRBV29-1 and TRBJ2-2; no clear D gene. V was trimmed by 7 bases and J by 0 bases, leaving 9 bases between them. Per the germline V gene, CDR1 is SQVTM and CDR2 is ANQGSEA. The CDR3 has 13 amino acids. CDR3 sequence (DNA): TGCAGCGCCGGGCTTACGAACACCGGGGAGCTGTTTTTT. It codes for CSAGLTNTGELFF.

The chain has TRBV19 and TRBJ2-4; no definite D call. CDR3 length equals 14 residues. Trimming took off 5 bases at V and 0 bases at J, with 8 bases between the two ends. In germline, CDR1 is LNHDA, CDR2 SQIVND (reference sequence). The CDR3 DNA sequence: TGTGCCAGTAGTTTTAGTTTAGCCAAAAACATTCAGTACTTC. Residues: CASSFSLAKNIQYF.

The rearrangement links TRBV18 to TRBJ2-7; 8 bases map to TRBD1. The V gene's germline CDR1 is KGHSH and CDR2 LQKENI. The V and J ends lost 2 bases and 0 bases, in that order; junction bases with no gene match: 3. The CDR3 is 15 residues long. CDR3 nucleotide sequence: TGTGCCAGCTCACCAAACAGGGGGATCTCCTACGAGCAGTACTTC. Amino acid sequence: CASSPNRGISYEQYF.

This chain links TRBV19 with TRBJ2-4; TRBD1 agrees at 7 bases. The CDR3 extends over 13 amino acids. Per germline, CDR1 LNHDA and CDR2 SQIVND (reference sequence). The junction had 7 bases not matched to a gene; V was cut back by 6 bases and J by 8 bases. This CDR3 is CASSPVQGYIQYF. The CDR3 DNA follows: TGTGCCAGTAGCCCCGTACAGGGGTACATTCAGTACTTC.

The rearrangement uses TRBV5-4 and TRBJ2-5, with 8 bases identical to TRBD1. This CDR3 is 16 amino acids long. Trimming took 1 base from V and 5 from J; bases not matched to a gene: 10. From germline, CDR1 is SGHNT and CDR2 YYREEE (reference sequence). For the CDR3, the DNA is TGTGCCAGCAGCTTGAAATTAGGACAGGGTAGGGAGACCCAGTACTTC. As protein: CASSLKLGQGRETQYF.

This clone has a single count. V usage is TRBV27 and J usage is TRBJ2-6, with 8 bases lining up with TRBD1. V was pared by 6 bases and J by 1 base, with 11 bases of the junction left unmatched. This CDR3 is 18 amino acids long. The germline V gene encodes CDR1 MNHEY and CDR2 SMNVEV (reference sequence). In DNA form, the CDR3 reads TGTGCCAGCAGGATATCGACAGGGGAGAGGTCTGGGGCCAACGTCCTGACTTTC. It yields the protein CASRISTGERSGANVLTF.

The chain employs TRBV5-4 and TRBJ2-1; no clear D gene. V was trimmed by 0 bases and J by 6 bases, leaving 7 bases between them. The germline V gene encodes CDR1 SGHNT and CDR2 YYREEE (reference sequence). The length of the CDR3 is 13 residues. In nucleotides, the CDR3 is TGTGCCAGCAGCTTGGTCGCCTCCAATGAGCAGTTCTTC. It translates to CASSLVASNEQFF.

This clone was detected a few times. In the same sample, other DNA sequences code for this CDR3. The chain has TRBV6-5 and TRBJ2-5, with D perhaps TRBD1 (6 bases). CDR3 size: 13 residues. Looked up from germline, CDR1 is MNHEY and CDR2 is SVGAGI. V lost 5 bases to trimming and J lost 5 bases, with 12 bases between them. CDR3 in DNA: TGTGCCAGCAGTCGACAGGTTGGGGAGACCCAGTACTTC. This gives the protein CASSRQVGETQYF.

The chain is built from TRBV27 and TRBJ2-1, with D possibly being TRBD2 (6 bases). V lost 5 bases, J lost 0 bases, and 23 bases lay in between. The germline V gene encodes CDR1 MNHEY and CDR2 SMNVEV (reference sequence). The CDR3 is 19 residues long. This CDR3 reads CASSPYHPRRGPSYNEQFF. CDR3 bases: TGTGCCAGCAGTCCTTATCACCCTAGGCGGGGCCCCTCCTACAATGAGCAGTTCTTC.

Concerning this clone itself: At the DNA level, this CDR3 is encoded by other sequences in the same sample as well. The chain combines TRBV7-9 with TRBJ2-3; D is undetermined. The V end was cut by 2 bases, the J end by 3 bases, with 3 bases between. This CDR3 region has 12 residues. The germline V gene has CDR1 SEHNR and CDR2 FQNEAQ (reference sequence). The CDR3 is CASSLSTDTQYF. The CDR3 region has the DNA TGTGCCAGCAGCTTAAGTACAGATACGCAGTATTTT.

In this sample, this clone turned up once. The DNA of the CDR3 is TGTGCCAGCAGCCGTGGGACTAGCGGGATAGAGGCGCAGTATTTT. It translates to CASSRGTSGIEAQYF. The chain employs TRBV6-5 and TRBJ2-3, with 13 bases matching TRBD2. V lost 6 bases to trimming and J lost 10 bases; unmatched junction nucleotides: 10. CDR1 is MNHEY, CDR2 SVGAGI, per germline. The CDR3 is made up of 15 amino acids.

This clone was seen a few times. This sequence joins TRBV12-2 and TRBJ1-5. TRBV12-2 represents a pseudogene. The CDR3 runs 18 residues. The CDR3 here is CASRTSGVSADSNQPQHF. As DNA, the CDR3 is TGTGCAAGTCGCACCTCTGGTGTGTCAGCTGATAGCAATCAGCCCCAGCATTTT.